This T cell receptor (beta chain) was identified during a study of patients and donors after allogeneic stem cell transplantation. V gave up 1 base and J gave up 2 bases; unmatched junction bases: 6. This CDR3 contains 16 residues. Germline V lookup: CDR1 MGHRA, CDR2 YSYEKL. Each CDR3 protein is one row after TCRdb ran MiXCR on the RT-PCR reads. This sample has hundreds of thousands of distinct CDR3 sequences, with under 20% found just once. This clonotype was obtained from a human donor who was either an allogeneic HSCT recipient or a stem cell or donor lymphocyte infusion donor (not recorded which). It is not recorded whose cells these are; they may come from a transplant donor. The sequenced sample was blood, either unsorted or a sorted T cell fraction (not recorded which). The gene calls are TRBV4-1 and TRBJ1-2; the match to TRBD1 covers 8 bases. The chain's CDR3 is CASSQARDRPNYGYTF. CDR3 DNA: TGCGCCAGCAGCCAAGCCCGGGACAGGCCGAACTATGGCTACACCTTC.